Below, 6 T cell receptor beta chains from the same sample are listed, as sequenced in a study of CD8+ T cells in alopecia areata. Extracted from the samples, RNA was reverse transcribed into cDNA to serve as the sequencing template. Profiled with immunoSEQ multiplex PCR; TCRdb holds only in-frame clones, not every one. The sample gives some 170,000 clones, approximately 70% of which show up once; 9.5% to 12% is in the top ten. Sequenced here: CD8+ T cells sorted from blood, sampled at week 0. Receptors originate from a human donor with alopecia areata.

The rearrangement uses TRBV2 and TRBJ2-1; TRBD1 matches at 8 bases. CDR1 is SNHLY and CDR2 is FYNNEI in the germline V gene. The V segment lost 6 bases and the J segment 1 base; nucleotides outside the gene matches: 8. The CDR3 has 16 residues. The DNA for the CDR3 is TGTGCCAGCAGGTACAGACAGGGGAGATCCTACAATGAGCAGTTCTTC. It translates to CASRYRQGRSYNEQFF.

The CDR3 DNA is TGCGCCAGCAGCCAAGATCTTGGCGGCGGGAATAACTATGGCTACACCTTC. Its translation is CASSQDLGGGNNYGYTF. The genes are TRBV4-1 and TRBJ1-2; D is unclear. This CDR3 is 17 amino acids long. V lost 0 bases and J 1 base, leaving 15 bases between the germline ends. Germline assignment: CDR1 MGHRA and CDR2 YSYEKL.

The V and J genes are TRBV27 and TRBJ1-2; D is possibly TRBD1 (5 bases). The CDR3 length is 14 residues. Deletions cut 1 base from V and 6 bases from J, with 12 bases between. Germline CDR1 reads MNHEY; CDR2 reads SMNVEV (reference sequence). The CDR3 protein is CASSLLGDLHGYTF. The CDR3 coding sequence is TGTGCCAGCAGTTTATTAGGGGACCTCCATGGCTACACCTTC.

The gene calls are TRBV30 and TRBJ2-1, with 7 bases fitting TRBD2. Germline loops: CDR1 GTSNPN, CDR2 SVGIG (reference sequence). This CDR3 spans 12 amino acids. V dropped 6 bases and J dropped 9; count of bases not matched to a gene: 8. The CDR3 sequence is CACHHGGIEQFF. The CDR3 coding sequence is TGTGCCTGTCATCACGGGGGGATTGAGCAGTTCTTC.

The V call is TRBV13, the J call TRBJ2-1; weak D call: TRBD1 (7 bases). In germline, CDR1 is PRHDT, CDR2 FYEKMQ (reference sequence). The CDR3 has 17 residues. Trimming stripped 0 bases from V and 4 bases from J, with 16 bases between. The CDR3 is CASSLGPGRGTYNEQFF. CDR3 nucleotides: TGTGCCAGCAGCTTAGGCCCTGGCAGGGGGACTTACAATGAGCAGTTCTTC.

This clone was counted between two and nine times. The chain employs TRBV2 and TRBJ2-5; TRBD1 might be the D (5 bases). The CDR3 is made up of 13 amino acids. V dropped 6 bases and J dropped 1 base, with 9 bases sitting between them. Germline V gene data show CDR1 as SNHLY and CDR2 as FYNNEI. CDR3 protein: CASSSDIQETQYF. The DNA of the CDR3 is TGTGCCAGCAGCTCGGACATCCAAGAGACCCAGTACTTC.